Listed here is a single TCR beta chain. The data were taken from a study of T cell changes during pregnancy in multiple sclerosis. The CDR3 has 17 residues. Trimming left V 1 base short and J 4 bases short, with 19 bases between. Germline V gene lookup returns CDR1 SGHVS and CDR2 FNYEAQ. Assay used: immunoSEQ multiplex PCR; TCRdb lists only in-frame clones, some missing. Here the sample spans under 50,000 clones, about 94% being singletons. This receptor was taken from a female donor with multiple sclerosis, enrolled in a pregnancy study. This chain uses TRBV7-6 with TRBJ1-2, with D unresolved. Sequenced here: CD8+ T cells from peripheral blood mononuclear cells, sampled in the first trimester of pregnancy. CDR3 protein: CASSLGVGGGLGYGYTF. CDR3 nucleotides: TGTGCCAGCAGCTTAGGAGTTGGTGGCGGGTTGGGCTATGGCTACACCTTC.